This record concerns one TCR beta chain sequence. This CDR3 spans 17 amino acids. CDR1 is MNHEY, CDR2 SVGAGI, per germline. This specimen comes from a study of monozygotic twins with inflammatory bowel disease. Following a re-call of the 5' RACE reads, TCRdb has one entry per CDR3 protein and lacks DNA. Its clone listing holds 120,000 to 150,000 distinct CDR3 sequences. The sequenced material came from blood. This rearrangement joins TRBV6-5 to TRBJ2-7; TCRdb gives TRBD2 as the D gene, but with no DNA this cannot be confirmed. This TCR derives from a human donor with ulcerative colitis or Crohn's disease, or a healthy co-twin of an affected twin (not recorded which). CDR3 sequence reads: CASSYGYGGGAQDEQYF.